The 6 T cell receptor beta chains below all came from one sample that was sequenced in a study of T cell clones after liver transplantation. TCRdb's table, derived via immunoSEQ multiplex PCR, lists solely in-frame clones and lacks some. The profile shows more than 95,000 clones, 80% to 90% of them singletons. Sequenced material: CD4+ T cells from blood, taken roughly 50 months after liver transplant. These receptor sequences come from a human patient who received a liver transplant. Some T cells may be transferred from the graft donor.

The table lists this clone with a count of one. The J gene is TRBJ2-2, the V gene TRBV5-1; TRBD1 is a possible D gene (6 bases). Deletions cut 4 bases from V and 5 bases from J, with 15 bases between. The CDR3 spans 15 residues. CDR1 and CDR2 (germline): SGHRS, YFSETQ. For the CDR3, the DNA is TGCGCCAGCAGCCAAGCTGCAGGGGCTACCGGGGAGCTGTTTTTT. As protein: CASSQAAGATGELFF.

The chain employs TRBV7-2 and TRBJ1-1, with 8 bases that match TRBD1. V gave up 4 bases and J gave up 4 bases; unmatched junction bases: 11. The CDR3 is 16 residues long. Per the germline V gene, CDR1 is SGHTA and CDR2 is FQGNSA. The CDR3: CASSSFGGTGFTEAFF. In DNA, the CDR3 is TGTGCCAGCAGCTCTTTTGGGGGGACAGGTTTCACTGAAGCTTTCTTT.

Written as DNA, the CDR3 is TGCGCCAGCAGCAACTCCTACGAGCAGTACTTC. Residues: CASSNSYEQYF. V gene TRBV5-1 combines with J gene TRBJ2-7; unclear D gene. In germline, CDR1 is SGHRS, CDR2 YFSETQ. The CDR3 is 11 residues long. Trimming took 4 bases from V and 0 from J, leaving 2 bases between them.

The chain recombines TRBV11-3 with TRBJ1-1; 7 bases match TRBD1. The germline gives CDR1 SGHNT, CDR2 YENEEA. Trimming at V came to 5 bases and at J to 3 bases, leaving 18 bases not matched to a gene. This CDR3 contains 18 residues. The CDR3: CASSPRTGPPPKDTEAFF. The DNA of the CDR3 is TGTGCCAGCAGCCCGCGGACAGGACCACCACCAAAGGACACTGAAGCTTTCTTT.

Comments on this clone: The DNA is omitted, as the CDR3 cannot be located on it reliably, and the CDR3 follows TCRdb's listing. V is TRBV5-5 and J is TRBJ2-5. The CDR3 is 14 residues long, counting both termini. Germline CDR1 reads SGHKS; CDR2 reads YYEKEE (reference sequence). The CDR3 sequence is CASSTTVGGETQYF.

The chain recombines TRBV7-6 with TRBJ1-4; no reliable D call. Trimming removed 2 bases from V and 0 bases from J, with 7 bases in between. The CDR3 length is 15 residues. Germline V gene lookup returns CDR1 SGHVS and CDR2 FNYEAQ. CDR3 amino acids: CASSLLEATNEKLFF. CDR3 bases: TGTGCCAGCAGCTTACTCGAGGCAACTAATGAAAAACTGTTTTTT.